This T cell receptor beta chain originates from a study of regulatory T cells in long-lasting Graves disease. Study-level points and caveats: TCR diversity was lower in persistent Graves' patients than in newly diagnosed ones. Sampling was limited to peripheral blood rather than thyroid tissue.

Arm-PCR of CDR3 regions and iRepertoire HTBI primers were used to build TCR beta libraries. TCRdb reprocessed the multiplex PCR reads with MiXCR, giving one entry per CDR3 protein. The sample contains 500,000 to 800,000 distinct CDR3 sequences, about 30% of which appear only once. Documented time point: persistent/refractory GD, antithyroid drugs over 5 years with positive TRAb. PBMCs were the source of the RNA used for TCR sequencing. Patients met American Thyroid Association criteria for Graves' disease. About this clonotype itself: Its specificity is unknown.

The sequence derives from a female donor with Graves disease. Sequenced material: peripheral blood mononuclear cells (PBMCs), taken when the disease was refractory, from a patient treated with antithyroid drugs.

The CDR3 reads CASSQSSGRSYEQYF. The DNA of the CDR3 is TGTGCCAGCAGTCAGTCTAGCGGGCGCTCCTACGAGCAGTACTTC. The J gene is TRBJ2-7, the V gene TRBV6-1, with 8 positions matching TRBD2. CDR3 length: 15 amino acids. V was pared by 5 bases and J by 0 bases, with 6 bases of the junction left unmatched. Germline values: CDR1 MNHNS, CDR2 SASEGT.